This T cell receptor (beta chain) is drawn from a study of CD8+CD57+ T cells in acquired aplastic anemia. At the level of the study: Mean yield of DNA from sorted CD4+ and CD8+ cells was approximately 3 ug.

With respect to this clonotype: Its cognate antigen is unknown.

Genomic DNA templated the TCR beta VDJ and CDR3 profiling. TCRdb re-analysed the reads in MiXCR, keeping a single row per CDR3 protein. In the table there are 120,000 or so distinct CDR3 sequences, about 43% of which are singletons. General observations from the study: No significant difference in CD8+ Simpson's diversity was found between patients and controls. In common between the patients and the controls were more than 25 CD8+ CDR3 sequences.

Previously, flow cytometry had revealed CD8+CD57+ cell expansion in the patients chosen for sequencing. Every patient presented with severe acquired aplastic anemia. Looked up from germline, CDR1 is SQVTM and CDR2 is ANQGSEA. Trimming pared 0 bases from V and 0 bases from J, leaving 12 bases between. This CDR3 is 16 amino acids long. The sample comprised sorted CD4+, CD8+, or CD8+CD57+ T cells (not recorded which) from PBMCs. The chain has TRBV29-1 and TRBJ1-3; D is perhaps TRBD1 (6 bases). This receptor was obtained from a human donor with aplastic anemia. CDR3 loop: CSVEERGGDSGNTIYF. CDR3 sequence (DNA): TGCAGCGTTGAAGAAAGGGGGGGTGACTCTGGAAACACCATATATTTT.